This is a list of T cell receptor beta chains from one sample in a study of T cell repertoires in cytomegalovirus infection. TCRdb redid the calling of the reads with MiXCR, one entry per CDR3 protein. The sample shows 150,000 to 200,000 distinct CDR3 sequences, roughly a fifth of them seen only once. Sequenced material: PBMCs. The receptors originated from a human donor in good health (CMV status not recorded). Some clones in this sample may be carry-over from other donors' samples. The CDR3 runs from the conserved cysteine through the conserved F or W. Each record gives: V gene, D gene, clone size, J gene, CDR3 protein, CDR3 DNA. The D gene is left open where the match is weak. Size values are once, few and many counts, or a class for expanded clones, and some rows have none.

>TRBV19|TRBD2|many|TRBJ2-1
CASSIDRGAYNEQFF
TGTGCCAGTAGTATAGATCGGGGGGCCTACAATGAGCAGTTCTTC
>TRBV28|-|-|TRBJ1-1
CASSLGGTLMNTEAFF
TGTGCCAGCAGTTTGGGAGGGACTCTTATGAACACTGAAGCTTTCTTT
>TRBV28|-|-|TRBJ2-2
CASTSSAGAIGELFF
TGTGCCAGCACTTCTTCGGCAGGGGCGATCGGGGAGCTGTTTTTT
>TRBV7-2|-|many|TRBJ2-1
CASSLSGPTNNEQFF
TGTGCCAGCAGCTTGAGCGGACCTACCAACAATGAGCAGTTCTTC
>TRBV20-1|TRBD1|once|TRBJ1-2
CSARLPHRDSNYGYTF
TGCAGTGCTAGGCTTCCTCACCGGGACAGCAACTATGGCTACACCTTC
>TRBV12-3/TRBV12-4|-|-|TRBJ1-1
CASRPTPTFSEAFF
TGTGCCAGCAGACCTACCCCGACATTTTCCGAAGCTTTCTTT
>TRBV24-1|-|-|TRBJ2-1
CATSEDNNEQFF
TGTGCCACCAGTGAGGATAACAATGAGCAGTTCTTC
>TRBV12-3/TRBV12-4|TRBD2|many|TRBJ2-7
CASTGPGLAEQYF
TGTGCCAGCACCGGACCGGGACTAGCCGAGCAGTACTTC
>TRBV28|TRBD2|-|TRBJ2-5
CASSLITSGPGAQYF
TGTGCCAGCAGTTTAATCACTAGCGGCCCGGGTGCCCAGTACTTC
>TRBV4-1|TRBD1|-|TRBJ2-4
CASSQGRDSLAKNIQYF
TGCGCCAGCAGCCAAGGCCGGGACAGTCTAGCCAAAAACATTCAGTACTTC
>TRBV7-8|-|many|TRBJ2-2
CASSNGQSQPGELFF
TGTGCCAGCAGCAACGGACAGTCACAACCCGGGGAGCTGTTTTTT
>TRBV7-9|-|few|TRBJ1-1
CASSRTVDTEAFF
TGTGCCAGCAGTCGAACGGTAGACACTGAAGCTTTCTTT
>TRBV20-1|TRBD2|-|TRBJ2-1
CSAAGTSGSDEQFF
TGCAGTGCTGCCGGGACTAGCGGGAGCGATGAGCAGTTCTTC
>TRBV23-1|-|-|TRBJ1-2
CASSHLGFRVFGYGYTF
TGCGCCAGCAGTCACTTGGGTTTCAGGGTTTTTGGCTATGGCTACACCTTC
>TRBV12-3/TRBV12-4|TRBD1|-|TRBJ2-1
CASSSRDRAHNEQFF
TGTGCCAGCAGTTCCCGGGACAGGGCCCACAATGAGCAGTTCTTC
>TRBV28|-|many|TRBJ2-3
CASSPPGGPDTQYF
TGTGCCAGCAGTCCCCCCGGGGGGCCGGATACGCAGTATTTT
>TRBV7-2|-|many|TRBJ2-7
CASSSDYYEQYF
TGTGCCAGCAGCTCCGACTACTACGAGCAGTACTTC
>TRBV5-6|TRBD2|many|TRBJ2-3
CASSFQLGGDTQYF
TGTGCCAGCAGCTTTCAGCTGGGAGGGGATACGCAGTATTTT
>TRBV7-9|-|many|TRBJ2-7
CASSSTRDSYEQYF
TGTGCCAGCAGCTCCACCCGGGACTCCTACGAGCAGTACTTC
>TRBV24-1|-|few|TRBJ2-1
CATGGVAGQYNEQFF
TGTGCCACCGGGGGGGTGGCGGGACAGTACAATGAGCAGTTCTTC
>TRBV7-2|TRBD1|many|TRBJ1-2
CASSFRLGGINYGYTF
TGTGCCAGCAGCTTCCGGCTAGGGGGCATTAACTATGGCTACACCTTC
>TRBV12-3/TRBV12-4|-|-|TRBJ2-5
CASRPGGGGGRETQYF
TGTGCCAGCAGACCGGGGGGAGGGGGCGGGAGAGAGACCCAGTACTTC
>TRBV12-3/TRBV12-4|TRBD1|many|TRBJ2-7
CASAPGGQGVRQQYF
TGTGCCAGCGCCCCAGGGGGACAAGGAGTACGTCAGCAGTACTTC
>TRBV12-3/TRBV12-4|TRBD2|many|TRBJ2-7
CASSFGLADFYEQYF
TGTGCCAGCAGCTTCGGACTAGCGGATTTCTACGAGCAGTACTTC
>TRBV7-8|TRBD1|few|TRBJ1-5
CASSLGAGQGATQPQHF
TGTGCCAGCAGCTTAGGGGCAGGACAGGGGGCTACTCAGCCCCAGCATTTT
>TRBV13|-|-|TRBJ1-5
CASSLGVQPQHF
TGTGCCAGCAGCTTAGGGGTTCAGCCCCAGCATTTT
>TRBV19|TRBD1|few|TRBJ2-1
CASSTRGQAPSSNEQFF
TGTGCCAGTAGTACCCGCGGACAGGCTCCATCGTCGAATGAGCAGTTCTTC
>TRBV20-1|TRBD2|-|TRBJ2-1
CSARTSGGYDEQFF
TGCAGTGCTAGGACTAGCGGGGGTTACGATGAGCAGTTCTTC
>TRBV20-1|TRBD1|few|TRBJ1-5
CSARTGFNQPQHF
TGCAGTGCTAGGACAGGGTTTAATCAGCCCCAGCATTTT
>TRBV19|TRBD2|-|TRBJ2-4
CASGVAGGPHIQYF
TGTGCCAGTGGGGTAGCGGGAGGGCCTCACATTCAGTACTTC
>TRBV6-2/TRBV6-3|TRBD1|few|TRBJ1-1
CASSYRFPGGTEAFF
TGTGCCAGCAGTTACAGGTTCCCAGGGGGCACTGAAGCTTTCTTT
>TRBV27|TRBD1|few|TRBJ1-1
CASSPRDRDYMNTEAFF
TGTGCCAGCAGTCCCCGGGACAGGGATTACATGAACACTGAAGCTTTCTTT
>TRBV28|-|few|TRBJ2-7
CASSSPGVPQGSRSYEQYF
TGTGCCAGCAGTTCGCCTGGGGTTCCCCAAGGCAGTAGGTCATACGAGCAGTACTTC
>TRBV7-3|-|few|TRBJ2-7
CASSASGERYEQYF
TGTGCCAGCAGCGCCTCAGGGGAGAGGTACGAGCAGTACTTC
>TRBV5-1|-|-|TRBJ2-7
CASSLGVGVARHGGEQYF
TGCGCCAGCAGCTTGGGCGTAGGGGTAGCGAGACACGGGGGCGAGCAGTACTTC
>TRBV5-1|TRBD2|-|TRBJ2-1
CASSLDSGTREQFF
TGCGCCAGCAGCTTGGATAGCGGGACACGGGAGCAGTTCTTC
>TRBV19|-|few|TRBJ1-1
CASSSAGGSTEAFF
TGTGCCAGTAGCTCCGCGGGGGGCAGCACTGAAGCTTTCTTT
>TRBV28|TRBD2|few|TRBJ2-5
CASSPGRLAGPQETQYF
TGTGCCAGCAGTCCCGGTCGACTAGCGGGACCTCAAGAGACCCAGTACTTC
>TRBV5-1|TRBD2|-|TRBJ2-2
CASSLRTSTRGANGELFF
TGCGCCAGCAGCTTGAGGACTAGCACCCGCGGGGCCAACGGGGAGCTGTTTTTT
>TRBV9|TRBD1|few|TRBJ2-7
CASSSLTTGEISYEQYF
TGTGCCAGCAGCTCATTAACTACAGGGGAGATCTCCTACGAGCAGTACTTC
>TRBV4-1|-|few|TRBJ1-1
CASSQVMNTEAFF
TGCGCCAGCAGCCAGGTTATGAACACTGAAGCTTTCTTT
>TRBV5-1|-|few|TRBJ2-2
CASSLESGFEGELFF
TGCGCCAGCAGCTTGGAATCTGGGTTTGAGGGGGAGCTGTTTTTT
>TRBV28|-|few|TRBJ2-5
CASSFQIQETQYF
TGTGCCAGCAGTTTTCAGATCCAAGAGACCCAGTACTTC
>TRBV19|-|-|TRBJ2-2
CASSMRAGRNTGELFF
TGTGCCAGTAGTATGCGCGCGGGGAGGAACACCGGGGAGCTGTTTTTT
>TRBV28|TRBD1|few|TRBJ2-2
CASRPGQGRTGELFF
TGTGCCAGCAGGCCAGGACAGGGCCGCACCGGGGAGCTGTTTTTT
>TRBV5-1|TRBD1|-|TRBJ2-1
CASSLGQVENEQFF
TGCGCCAGCAGCCTGGGACAGGTGGAGAATGAGCAGTTCTTC
>TRBV29-1|TRBD2|-|TRBJ2-1
CSVGLAGGPRDNEQFF
TGCAGCGTGGGACTAGCGGGAGGGCCTAGGGACAATGAGCAGTTCTTC
>TRBV7-2|-|many|TRBJ2-1
CASSSPFSREQFF
TGTGCCAGCAGCTCCCCCTTTTCAAGGGAGCAGTTCTTC
>TRBV6-2/TRBV6-3|-|once|TRBJ2-1
CASSSVQNNEQFF
TGTGCCAGCAGTTCGGTCCAGAACAATGAGCAGTTCTTC
>TRBV6-1|TRBD1|many|TRBJ1-6
CASSFSGQYNSPLHF
TGTGCCAGCAGCTTTTCGGGACAGTATAATTCACCCCTCCACTTT